The 21 T cell receptor beta chains listed next were all sequenced from one sample in a study of cytomegalovirus exposure and HLA in healthy donors. Using immunoSEQ multiplex PCR, the repertoire was profiled, and TCRdb retains in-frame clones only, with some absent. The profile shows more than 90,000 clones, approximately 90% of them singletons. The sequenced sample consisted of PBMCs. These TCRs come from a man aged 18-30 years in good health and CMV-seropositive.

The rearrangement joins TRBV13 to TRBJ2-1; 9 bases agree with TRBD1. The germline gives CDR1 PRHDT, CDR2 FYEKMQ (reference sequence). This CDR3 spans 16 amino acids. J was trimmed by 8 bases and V by 4 bases; bases with no gene match: 12. The CDR3 DNA follows: TGTGCCAGCAGCTCGGGGACAGGGATGGGGTGGGATGAGCAGTTCTTC. Its protein is CASSSGTGMGWDEQFF. Combining the CDR3 with reference TRBV13 and TRBJ2-1 gives the whole variable domain AAGVIQSPRHLIKEKRETATLKCYPIPRHDTVYWYQQGPGQDPQFLISFYEKMQSDKGSIPDRFSAQQFSDYHSELNMSSLELGDSALYFCASSSGTGMGWDEQFFGPGTRLTVL.

The genes are TRBV4-2 and TRBJ1-2, with 7 nucleotides matching TRBD1. CDR3 length equals 16 residues. Trimming took 0 bases from V and 3 from J; bases not matched to a gene: 7. In germline, CDR1 is LGHNA, CDR2 YNFKEQ. This CDR3 reads CASSQDPGTDYYGYTF. CDR3 nucleotide sequence: TGTGCCAGCAGCCAAGATCCCGGGACAGACTACTATGGCTACACCTTC.

The V gene is TRBV4-1, the J gene TRBJ1-1; 12 bases are shared with TRBD1. J lost 1 base, V lost 6 bases, and 9 bases had no gene match. The germline CDR1 and CDR2 sequences are MGHRA and YSYEKL. The CDR3 covers 17 residues. Written as DNA, the CDR3 is TGCGCCAGCAGTCTCCGGGACAGGGGGCTGAGGAACACTGAAGCTTTCTTT. This codes for CASSLRDRGLRNTEAFF.

The V call is TRBV6-5, the J call TRBJ1-1, with TRBD1 identical over 10 bases. The germline V gene encodes CDR1 MNHEY and CDR2 SVGAGI. This CDR3 is 16 amino acids long. Trimming at V came to 2 bases and at J to 5 bases, leaving 8 bases not matched to a gene. The CDR3 coding sequence is TGTGCCAGCAGTTACCCTAGACAGGGGGCAGGAACTGAAGCTTTCTTT. It codes for CASSYPRQGAGTEAFF.

The J gene is TRBJ1-2, the V gene TRBV9; a possible D gene is TRBD1 (5 bases). This CDR3 has 14 amino acids. Per germline, CDR1 SGDLS and CDR2 YYNGEE. V dropped 4 bases and J dropped 6 bases, with 16 bases sitting between them. CDR3 in amino acids: CASSPAGGVDGYTF. CDR3 sequence (DNA): TGTGCCAGCAGCCCAGCCGGGGGGGTCGATGGCTACACCTTC.

This chain uses TRBV29-1 with TRBJ2-7; 9 bases are shared with TRBD1. CDR1 SQVTM and CDR2 ANQGSEA come from the germline V gene. The J segment lost 5 bases and the V segment lost 7 bases, leaving 6 bases of the junction unmatched. This CDR3 contains 12 residues. CDR3 nucleotide sequence: TGCAGCGGACTTGGACAGGGGCACGAGCAGTACTTC. Encoded protein: CSGLGQGHEQYF.

The chain links TRBV11-2 to TRBJ2-3, with TRBD1 as a possible D gene (5 bases). The length of the CDR3 is 16 residues. V lost 5 bases and J 1 base, leaving 16 bases between the germline ends. CDR1 and CDR2 from the germline V gene are SGHAT and FQNNGV. The CDR3 loop reads CASSQGADLRTDTQYF. CDR3 sequence (DNA): TGTGCCAGCAGCCAAGGGGCGGACCTCCGCACAGATACGCAGTATTTT.

This clone has only a few counts. The chain carries TRBV2 and TRBJ1-1, with no clear D. This CDR3 comprises 13 residues. Germline CDR1 is SNHLY and CDR2 is FYNNEI. The germline V and J ends were trimmed by 5 bases and 0 bases, with 7 bases remaining between them. CDR3 in amino acids: CASSNTLNTEAFF. Here the CDR3 DNA reads TGTGCCAGCAGTAACACACTGAACACTGAAGCTTTCTTT. The variable domain in full, with the rest retrieved from reference TRBV2 and TRBJ1-1, is EPEVTQTPSHQVTQMGQEVILRCVPISNHLYFYWYRQILGQKVEFLVSFYNNEISEKSEIFDDQFSVERPDGSNFTLKIRSTKLEDSAMYFCASSNTLNTEAFFGQGTRLTVV.

The chain has TRBV9 and TRBJ1-4, with TRBD1 matching over 8 bases. Germline CDR1 and CDR2: SGDLS and YYNGEE. V lost 3 bases, J lost 5 bases, and 6 bases stayed unmatched. CDR3 length: 15 residues. The CDR3 DNA is TGTGCCAGCAGCGCACTGACAGGGGAGAATGAAAAACTGTTTTTT. Amino acids: CASSALTGENEKLFF.

The chain links TRBV28 to TRBJ2-7; maybe TRBD1 (6 bases). CDR3 length equals 15 residues. CDR1 and CDR2 (germline): MDHEN, SYDVKM. V was clipped by 4 bases and J by 2 bases, with 15 bases between them. CDR3 protein: CASSSHPGVTYEQYF. CDR3 in DNA: TGTGCCAGCAGTTCCCACCCAGGGGTCACCTACGAGCAGTACTTC.

J is TRBJ1-1 and V is TRBV27; the D gene is possibly TRBD1 (5 bases). Per germline, CDR1 MNHEY and CDR2 SMNVEV (reference sequence). V lost 6 bases, J lost 1 base, and 12 bases lay in between. The CDR3 is 14 residues long. CDR3 loop: CASSPLTGNTEAFF. For the CDR3, the DNA is TGTGCCAGCAGCCCTCTCACAGGGAACACTGAAGCTTTCTTT.

V is TRBV10-3 and J is TRBJ1-2, with 8 bases that match TRBD1. Unmatched junction bases numbered 10, after V lost 1 base and J lost 6 bases. Germline V gene lookup returns CDR1 ENHRY and CDR2 SYGVKD. This CDR3 contains 16 residues. The CDR3 nucleotides read TGTGCCATCAGTGAGTGGGTCGGACAGGGCGCGAATGGCTACACCTTC. Translation gives CAISEWVGQGANGYTF.

This chain links TRBV27 with TRBJ2-5; weak D call: TRBD1 (6 bases). V was cut by 4 bases and J by 1 base, with 10 bases left in between. Germline V gives CDR1 MNHEY, CDR2 SMNVEV (reference sequence). The CDR3 extends over 14 amino acids. CDR3 sequence (DNA): TGTGCCAGCAGTTCAAAGGACAGCCAAGAGACCCAGTACTTC. This encodes CASSSKDSQETQYF.

The chain links TRBV7-9 to TRBJ1-1; 10 bases line up with TRBD1. This CDR3 comprises 17 residues. CDR1 is SEHNR, CDR2 FQNEAQ, per germline (reference sequence). V gave up 5 bases and J gave up 1 base; unmatched junction bases: 10. CDR3 residues: CASSVMGQGFANTEAFF. CDR3 DNA sequence: TGTGCCAGCAGCGTAATGGGACAGGGGTTTGCGAACACTGAAGCTTTCTTT.

This sequence joins TRBV5-8 and TRBJ1-5; 7 positions match TRBD1. V dropped 3 bases and J dropped 6; count of bases not matched to a gene: 12. Germline V gene lookup returns CDR1 SGHTS and CDR2 YDEGEE. The CDR3 covers 16 residues. Here the CDR3 DNA reads TGTGCCAGCAGCTACGACAGGGTGGCTTTCACTCAGCCCCAGCATTTT. As protein: CASSYDRVAFTQPQHF.

The rearrangement joins TRBV6-6 to TRBJ2-5; 7 bases map to TRBD2. Germline V gene lookup returns CDR1 MNHNY and CDR2 SVGAGI (reference sequence). Trimming took 7 bases from V and 0 from J; bases not matched to a gene: 5. CDR3 length: 14 amino acids. The CDR3 nucleotides read TGTGCCAGCAAAAATCGGGGGGACCAAGAGACCCAGTACTTC. Protein product: CASKNRGDQETQYF.

The chain employs TRBV7-9 and TRBJ2-5; 10 positions agree with TRBD1. The CDR3 loop spans 16 amino acids. V shed 3 bases, J shed 2 bases, and the junction held 6 bases outside the gene matches. Germline V gene sequence: CDR1 SEHNR, CDR2 FQNEAQ (reference sequence). CDR3 DNA sequence: TGTGCCAGCAGCTTTGGACAGGGGGAGGTACAAGAGACCCAGTACTTC. This sequence encodes CASSFGQGEVQETQYF. The entire variable domain, with the rest obtained from reference TRBV7-9 and TRBJ2-5, is as follows: DTGVSQNPRHKITKRGQNVTFRCDPISEHNRLYWYRQTLGQGPEFLTYFQNEAQLEKSRLLSDRFSAERPKGSFSTLEIQRTEQGDSAMYLCASSFGQGEVQETQYFGPGTRLLVL.

V is TRBV10-3 and J is TRBJ1-6; possible D gene TRBD1, 6 bases. This CDR3 is 16 amino acids long. Trimming left V 0 bases short and J 7 bases short, with 13 bases between. CDR1 and CDR2 from the germline V gene are ENHRY and SYGVKD. CDR3: CAISESPLRGNSPLHF. CDR3 sequence (DNA): TGTGCCATCAGTGAGTCCCCTTTGAGGGGGAATTCACCCCTCCACTTT.

The chain recombines TRBV5-6 with TRBJ2-5; TRBD2 might be the D (6 bases). This CDR3 spans 17 amino acids. V gave up 4 bases and J gave up 2 bases, with 21 bases separating them. Per germline, CDR1 SGHDT and CDR2 YYEEEE. Written as DNA, the CDR3 is TGTGCCAGCAGCCAAAGGGAAGAAGTGGCGGGGCAAGAGACCCAGTACTTC. Amino acid sequence: CASSQREEVAGQETQYF.

The J gene is TRBJ2-6, the V gene TRBV29-1, with 7 bases fitting TRBD2. Germline trimming cut 4 bases from V and 4 bases from J; bases unmatched to any gene: 7. CDR3 size: 15 residues. The germline V gene has CDR1 SQVTM and CDR2 ANQGSEA. The chain's CDR3 is CSVGGGVSGANVLTF. DNA of the CDR3: TGCAGCGTTGGTGGGGGGGTCTCAGGGGCCAACGTCCTGACTTTC.

The chain carries TRBV7-6 and TRBJ2-3; possible D gene TRBD1, 5 bases. Trimming removed 2 bases from V and 4 bases from J, with 16 bases in between. CDR3 size: 16 residues. Germline CDR1 SGHVS, CDR2 FNYEAQ. CDR3 amino acids: CASSLPWQGRPDTQYF. The CDR3 region has the DNA TGTGCCAGCAGCTTACCGTGGCAGGGTCGTCCAGATACGCAGTATTTT.